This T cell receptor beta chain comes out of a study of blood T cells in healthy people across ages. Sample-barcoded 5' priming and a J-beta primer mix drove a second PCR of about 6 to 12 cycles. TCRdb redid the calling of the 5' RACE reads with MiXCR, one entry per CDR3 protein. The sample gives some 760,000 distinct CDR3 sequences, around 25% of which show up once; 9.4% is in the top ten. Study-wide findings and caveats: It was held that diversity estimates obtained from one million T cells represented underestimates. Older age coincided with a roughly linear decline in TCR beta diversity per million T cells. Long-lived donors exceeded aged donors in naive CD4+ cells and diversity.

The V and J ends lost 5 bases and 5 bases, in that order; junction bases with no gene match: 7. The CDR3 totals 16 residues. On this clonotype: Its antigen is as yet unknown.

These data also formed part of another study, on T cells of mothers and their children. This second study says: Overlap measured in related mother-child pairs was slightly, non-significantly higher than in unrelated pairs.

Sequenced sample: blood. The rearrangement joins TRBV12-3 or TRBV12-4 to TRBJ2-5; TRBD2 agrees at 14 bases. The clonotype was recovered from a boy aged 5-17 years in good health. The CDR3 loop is CASSLGTSGSWETQYF. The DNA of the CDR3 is TGTGCCAGCAGTCTAGGGACTAGCGGGAGTTGGGAGACCCAGTACTTC.